This TCR beta chain stems from a study of CD8+CD57+ T cells in acquired aplastic anemia (dated by TCRdb to the late 2010s). Regarding the study in general: On average, sorted CD4+ and CD8+ cells yielded approximately 3 ug of extracted DNA, with a range of about 0.17 to 27.4 ug. Mean read counts for healthy donor samples were 8.5 million to 10.8 million for CD4+ cells and about 12 million for CD8+ cells. What the work shows at the level of the full study, not this receptor alone: CD8+ Simpson's diversity did not differ significantly between patients and healthy controls (P=0.060). Around 27 CD8+ CDR3 sequences were shared between patients and controls but appeared highly expressed in patients and within their immunodominant clones.

In the study, sorted CD4+ and CD8+ blood T cells from patients with severe aplastic anemia and from healthy subjects underwent deep sequencing of TCR repertoires. Ficoll-Paque density gradient centrifugation was used to isolate peripheral blood mononuclear cells. CD4+ and CD8+ T cells were sorted by FACS or magnetic beads before DNA extraction. Genomic DNA was used as template for profiling of TCR beta VDJ combinations and CDR3 sequences. An Illumina HiSeq 2000 was the platform used for TCR repertoire sequencing. As for the authors' bioinformatics: Repertoires were assessed using TRBV/TRBJ rearrangement plots, CDR3 size and DJ length profiles, and Simpson's diversity index. The most abundant DNA sequence in the deep sequencing data was taken as the immunodominant clone. CDR3 amino acid sequences were screened for sharing across subjects and compared with published repertoires and the VDJdb database. TCRdb's own reprocessing of the public reads used fastp at Q25 and MiXCR and kept productive beta chains. Identical CDR3 protein sequences are pooled into one entry, listed with their most common genes and DNA. TCRdb, rather than the study authors, made the V and J calls. The sample table records some 410,000 distinct CDR3 sequences; 60% to 80% of these occur just once. In total, the top ten clones hold 3% to 5% of the sample.

The CDR3 goes from the cysteine to the phenylalanine over 12 residues. Left in the record is the CDR3 DNA by itself, 36 bases read in frame from the first base. CDR1 DFQATT and CDR2 SNEGSKA are derived from the germline V gene (reference sequence). V drops 3 bases and J drops 13 bases, leaving 16 bases in between. In regard to this clonotype: It has no known antigen specificity. One base away there is no much larger clone; base qualities are not given.

The origin of this receptor is a human donor in good health, serving as a control. The V gene is TRBV20-1 and the J gene is TRBJ2-1, with the D gene too uncertain to name. The sequencing input was sorted CD4+, CD8+, or CD8+CD57+ T cells (not recorded which) from PBMCs. DNA sequence: TGCAGTGCTAGCGCGCAGGTGCGTAACCAGTTCTTC. This encodes CSASAQVRNQFF.